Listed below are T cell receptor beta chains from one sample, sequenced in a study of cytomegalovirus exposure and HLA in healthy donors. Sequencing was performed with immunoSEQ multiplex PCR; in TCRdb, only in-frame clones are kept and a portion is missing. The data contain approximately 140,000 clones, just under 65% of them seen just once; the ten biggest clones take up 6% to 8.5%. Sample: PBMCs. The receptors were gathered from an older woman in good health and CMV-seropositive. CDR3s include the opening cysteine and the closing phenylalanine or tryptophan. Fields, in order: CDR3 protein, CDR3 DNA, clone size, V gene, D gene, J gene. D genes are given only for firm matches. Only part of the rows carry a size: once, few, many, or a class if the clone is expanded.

CDR3aa: CASSLGAGVNNEQFF
CDR3nt: TGTGCCAGCAGCTTGGGAGCGGGAGTTAACAATGAGCAGTTCTTC
abundance: NA
v_gene: TRBV7-3
d_gene: TRBD2
j_gene: TRBJ2-1

CDR3aa: CSASNTEAFF
CDR3nt: TGCAGCGCGTCTAACACTGAAGCTTTCTTT
abundance: NA
v_gene: TRBV29-1
d_gene: NA
j_gene: TRBJ1-1

CDR3aa: CASSEHYGGRGDEQYF
CDR3nt: TGTGCCAGCAGCGAGCACTACGGTGGTCGTGGAGACGAGCAGTACTTC
abundance: NA
v_gene: TRBV7-2
d_gene: NA
j_gene: TRBJ2-7

CDR3aa: CSAGTIQYF
CDR3nt: TGCAGCGCGGGAACCATTCAGTACTTC
abundance: few
v_gene: TRBV29-1
d_gene: NA
j_gene: TRBJ2-4

CDR3aa: CASKDRAGEQYF
CDR3nt: TGTGCCAGCAAGGACAGGGCGGGCGAGCAGTACTTC
abundance: NA
v_gene: TRBV27
d_gene: TRBD1
j_gene: TRBJ2-7

CDR3aa: CASSLGGRADTEAFF
CDR3nt: TGTGCCAGCAGTTTAGGGGGCAGGGCGGACACTGAAGCTTTCTTT
abundance: NA
v_gene: TRBV28
d_gene: NA
j_gene: TRBJ1-1

CDR3aa: CASSPPSVQGETQYF
CDR3nt: TGTGCCAGCTCACCACCAAGTGTGCAGGGGGAGACCCAGTACTTC
abundance: NA
v_gene: TRBV18
d_gene: NA
j_gene: TRBJ2-5

CDR3aa: CSVEPGRAFHDEQFF
CDR3nt: TGCAGCGTTGAACCTGGCAGGGCGTTCCACGATGAGCAGTTCTTC
abundance: once
v_gene: TRBV29-1
d_gene: NA
j_gene: TRBJ2-1

CDR3aa: CASSSTGGRRTGELFF
CDR3nt: TGTGCCAGCAGCTCGACGGGGGGACGTCGCACCGGGGAGCTGTTTTTT
abundance: NA
v_gene: TRBV5-5
d_gene: TRBD2
j_gene: TRBJ2-2

CDR3aa: CASSTGQSSYEQYF
CDR3nt: TGTGCCAGTAGTACGGGACAGAGCTCCTACGAGCAGTACTTC
abundance: NA
v_gene: TRBV19
d_gene: TRBD1
j_gene: TRBJ2-7

CDR3aa: CAWSSEDNQPQHF
CDR3nt: TGTGCCTGGAGTTCAGAGGACAATCAGCCCCAGCATTTT
abundance: NA
v_gene: TRBV30
d_gene: NA
j_gene: TRBJ1-5

CDR3aa: CASSFGTDLYNEQFF
CDR3nt: TGTGCCAGCAGTTTTGGGACAGATTTATACAATGAGCAGTTCTTC
abundance: NA
v_gene: TRBV28
d_gene: TRBD1
j_gene: TRBJ2-1

CDR3aa: CASSLSTGVVEKLFF
CDR3nt: TGTGCCAGCAGTTTATCTACAGGGGTGGTTGAAAAACTGTTTTTT
abundance: NA
v_gene: TRBV28
d_gene: TRBD1
j_gene: TRBJ1-4

CDR3aa: CASTPDRHPSRDGYTF
CDR3nt: TGTGCCAGCACCCCCGACAGGCACCCTAGTAGAGATGGCTACACCTTC
abundance: once
v_gene: TRBV27
d_gene: NA
j_gene: TRBJ1-2

CDR3aa: CASVQGVSYNEQFF
CDR3nt: TGTGCCAGCGTCCAGGGTGTGTCCTACAATGAGCAGTTCTTC
abundance: NA
v_gene: TRBV7-2
d_gene: NA
j_gene: TRBJ2-1

CDR3aa: CASRGGVNQPQHF
CDR3nt: TGTGCCAGCAGGGGGGGGGTCAATCAGCCCCAGCATTTT
abundance: NA
v_gene: TRBV6-4
d_gene: NA
j_gene: TRBJ1-5

CDR3aa: CASSLGGTTDTQYF
CDR3nt: TGTGCCAGCAGCCTCGGAGGAACCACAGATACGCAGTATTTT
abundance: once
v_gene: TRBV7-3
d_gene: NA
j_gene: TRBJ2-3

CDR3aa: CASSAPASYGYTF
CDR3nt: TGTGCCAGCAGTGCCCCAGCGAGCTATGGCTACACCTTC
abundance: few
v_gene: TRBV28
d_gene: NA
j_gene: TRBJ1-2

CDR3aa: CASSEGTSPQYF
CDR3nt: TGTGCCAGCAGTGAAGGGACTAGCCCCCAGTACTTC
abundance: NA
v_gene: TRBV2
d_gene: TRBD2
j_gene: TRBJ2-5

CDR3aa: CASSIPLDRGSEQYF
CDR3nt: TGTGCCAGCAGTATACCCCTGGACAGGGGATCCGAGCAGTACTTC
abundance: NA
v_gene: TRBV28
d_gene: TRBD1
j_gene: TRBJ2-7

CDR3aa: CASSPGAGSNNEQFF
CDR3nt: TGTGCCAGCAGCCCGGGAGCGGGCAGTAACAATGAGCAGTTCTTC
abundance: NA
v_gene: TRBV7-2
d_gene: NA
j_gene: TRBJ2-1

CDR3aa: CASSPGTNYGYTF
CDR3nt: TGTGCCAGCAGTCCAGGGACTAACTATGGCTACACCTTC
abundance: NA
v_gene: TRBV28
d_gene: NA
j_gene: TRBJ1-2

CDR3aa: CASSKGDLAGAQETQYF
CDR3nt: TGTGCCAGTAGTAAAGGGGATTTAGCGGGAGCCCAAGAGACCCAGTACTTC
abundance: NA
v_gene: TRBV19
d_gene: TRBD2
j_gene: TRBJ2-5

CDR3aa: CASSPQNRGLTEAFF
CDR3nt: TGTGCCAGTAGTCCTCAGAACAGGGGGCTCACTGAAGCTTTCTTT
abundance: NA
v_gene: TRBV19
d_gene: TRBD1
j_gene: TRBJ1-1

CDR3aa: CASSTAASGSYEQYF
CDR3nt: TGTGCCAGCAGCACCGCAGCTAGCGGCTCCTACGAGCAGTACTTC
abundance: few
v_gene: TRBV6-5
d_gene: TRBD2
j_gene: TRBJ2-7

CDR3aa: CASSRSGAGSPLHF
CDR3nt: TGTGCCAGCAGCCGATCAGGGGCCGGTTCACCCCTCCACTTT
abundance: NA
v_gene: TRBV7-3
d_gene: NA
j_gene: TRBJ1-6

CDR3aa: CSFSGRGDEQYF
CDR3nt: TGCAGCTTCAGCGGGAGAGGTGACGAGCAGTACTTC
abundance: NA
v_gene: TRBV29-1
d_gene: TRBD2
j_gene: TRBJ2-7

CDR3aa: CASSLGGLAGAYYF
CDR3nt: TGTGCCAGCAGTTTAGGGGGACTAGCGGGAGCTTATTACTTC
abundance: NA
v_gene: TRBV28
d_gene: TRBD2
j_gene: TRBJ2-5

CDR3aa: CASSLGTMNTGELFF
CDR3nt: TGCGCCAGCAGCTTGGGGACAATGAACACCGGGGAGCTGTTTTTT
abundance: NA
v_gene: TRBV5-1
d_gene: NA
j_gene: TRBJ2-2

CDR3aa: CASSLSGREQYF
CDR3nt: TGTGCCAGCAGTTTATCAGGTCGCGAGCAGTACTTC
abundance: NA
v_gene: TRBV28
d_gene: NA
j_gene: TRBJ2-7

CDR3aa: CASSQEGGEGEKLFF
CDR3nt: TGCGCCAGCAGCCAAGAAGGGGGGGAAGGGGAAAAACTGTTTTTT
abundance: few
v_gene: TRBV4-1
d_gene: NA
j_gene: TRBJ1-4

CDR3aa: CASRDFTEAFF
CDR3nt: TGTGCCAGCAGGGACTTCACTGAAGCTTTCTTT
abundance: NA
v_gene: TRBV28
d_gene: NA
j_gene: TRBJ1-1

CDR3aa: CASSVRTGGEQYF
CDR3nt: TGTGCCAGCAGCGTCCGTACCGGAGGGGAGCAGTACTTC
abundance: few
v_gene: TRBV9
d_gene: NA
j_gene: TRBJ2-7

CDR3aa: CASSSTSGKSGELFF
CDR3nt: TGTGCCAGCAGCTCGACTAGCGGGAAGTCCGGGGAGCTGTTTTTT
abundance: NA
v_gene: TRBV7-3
d_gene: TRBD2
j_gene: TRBJ2-2

CDR3aa: CASSQAGGTQYF
CDR3nt: TGCGCCAGCAGCCAAGCGGGGGGTACGCAGTATTTT
abundance: NA
v_gene: TRBV4-1
d_gene: TRBD2
j_gene: TRBJ2-3

CDR3aa: CASSLRQGTRNEQFF
CDR3nt: TGCGCCAGCAGCCTCCGACAGGGGACGCGGAATGAGCAGTTCTTC
abundance: once
v_gene: TRBV5-1
d_gene: TRBD1
j_gene: TRBJ2-1